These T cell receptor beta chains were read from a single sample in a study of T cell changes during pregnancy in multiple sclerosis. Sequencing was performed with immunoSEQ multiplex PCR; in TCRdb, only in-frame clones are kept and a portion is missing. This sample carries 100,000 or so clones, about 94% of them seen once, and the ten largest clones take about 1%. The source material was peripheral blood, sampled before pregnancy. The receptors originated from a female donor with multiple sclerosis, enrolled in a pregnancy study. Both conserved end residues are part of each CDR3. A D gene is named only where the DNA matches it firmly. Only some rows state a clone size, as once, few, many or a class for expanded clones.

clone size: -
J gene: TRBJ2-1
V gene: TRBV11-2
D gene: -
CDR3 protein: CASSLAGRLLYDEQFF
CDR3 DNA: TGTGCCAGCAGCTTAGCCGGGAGACTCCTTTACGATGAGCAGTTCTTC

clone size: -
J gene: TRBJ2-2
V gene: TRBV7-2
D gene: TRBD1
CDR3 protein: CASSLGQGTTGELFF
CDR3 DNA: TGTGCCAGCAGCTTGGGACAGGGGACCACCGGGGAGCTGTTTTTT

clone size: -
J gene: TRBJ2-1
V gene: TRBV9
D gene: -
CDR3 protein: CASSVGGGKLYNEQFF
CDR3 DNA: TGTGCCAGCAGCGTAGGGGGCGGGAAATTGTACAATGAGCAGTTCTTC

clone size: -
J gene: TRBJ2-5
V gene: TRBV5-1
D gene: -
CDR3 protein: CASSVVGGWSGETQYF
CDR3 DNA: TGCGCCAGCAGCGTGGTTGGAGGATGGTCTGGAGAGACCCAGTACTTC

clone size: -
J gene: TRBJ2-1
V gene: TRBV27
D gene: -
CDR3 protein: CASRVGGAYYNEQFF
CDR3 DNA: TGTGCCAGCAGAGTGGGGGGGGCCTATTACAATGAGCAGTTCTTC

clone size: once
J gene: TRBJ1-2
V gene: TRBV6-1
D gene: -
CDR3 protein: CASRDTLYYGYTF
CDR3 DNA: TGTGCCAGCAGAGATACTCTTTACTATGGCTACACCTTC

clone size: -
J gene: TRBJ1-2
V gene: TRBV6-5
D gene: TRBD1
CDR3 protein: CASRPGTGLGYTF
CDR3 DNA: TGTGCCAGCAGGCCCGGGACAGGGCTTGGCTACACCTTC

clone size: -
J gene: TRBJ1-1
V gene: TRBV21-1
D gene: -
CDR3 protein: CARTGAEAFF
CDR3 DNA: TGTGCCAGGACGGGGGCTGAAGCTTTCTTT

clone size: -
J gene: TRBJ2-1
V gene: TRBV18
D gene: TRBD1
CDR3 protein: CASSPLGQGANEQFF
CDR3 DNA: TGTGCCAGCTCACCCCTGGGACAGGGGGCGAATGAGCAGTTCTTC

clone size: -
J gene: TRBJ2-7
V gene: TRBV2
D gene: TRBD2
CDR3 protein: CASSDQRESYEQYF
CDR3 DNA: TGTGCCAGCAGTGACCAGCGGGAGTCCTACGAGCAGTACTTC

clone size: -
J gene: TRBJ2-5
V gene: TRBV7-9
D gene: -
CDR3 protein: CASSPEGARETQYF
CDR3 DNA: TGTGCCAGCAGCCCCGAGGGAGCGCGGGAGACCCAGTACTTC

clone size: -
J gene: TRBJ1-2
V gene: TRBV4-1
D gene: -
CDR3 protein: CASSQAQQGYGYTF
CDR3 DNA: TGCGCCAGCAGCCAAGCGCAGCAGGGCTATGGCTACACCTTC

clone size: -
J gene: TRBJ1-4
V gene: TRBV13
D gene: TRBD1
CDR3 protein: CASSLGEGGGEKLFF
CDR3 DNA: TGTGCCAGCAGCTTAGGGGAAGGGGGCGGTGAAAAACTGTTTTTT

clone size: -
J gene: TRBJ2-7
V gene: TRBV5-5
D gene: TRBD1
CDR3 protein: CASSRQGSYEQYF
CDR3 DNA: TGTGCCAGCAGTCGACAGGGATCCTACGAGCAGTACTTC

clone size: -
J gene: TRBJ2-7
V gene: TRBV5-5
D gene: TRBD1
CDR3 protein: CASSRDRDYEQYF
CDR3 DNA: TGTGCCAGCAGCCGGGACAGGGACTACGAGCAGTACTTC

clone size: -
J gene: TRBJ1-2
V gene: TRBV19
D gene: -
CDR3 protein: CASSITIRGSDGYTF
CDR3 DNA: TGTGCCAGTAGTATAACGATTCGAGGGTCAGATGGCTACACCTTC

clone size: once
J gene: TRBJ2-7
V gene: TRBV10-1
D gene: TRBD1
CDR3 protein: CASSELSGGREQYF
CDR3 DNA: TGCGCCAGCAGTGAACTCTCAGGGGGCCGCGAGCAGTACTTC

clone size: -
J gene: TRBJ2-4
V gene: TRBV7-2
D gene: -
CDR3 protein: CASSPRRTGSIAKNIQYF
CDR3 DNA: TGTGCCAGCAGCCCCCGACGAACAGGGAGCATAGCCAAAAACATTCAGTACTTC

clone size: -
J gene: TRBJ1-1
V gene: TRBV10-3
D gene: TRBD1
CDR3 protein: CAMGQGGNTEAFF
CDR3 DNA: TGTGCCATGGGACAGGGCGGAAACACTGAAGCTTTCTTT

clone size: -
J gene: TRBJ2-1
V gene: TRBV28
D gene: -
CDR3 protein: CASIGAGSSYNEQFF
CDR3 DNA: TGTGCCAGCATTGGAGCGGGTAGCTCCTACAATGAGCAGTTCTTC

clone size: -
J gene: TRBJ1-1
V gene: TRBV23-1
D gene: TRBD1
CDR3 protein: CASSLGQGYSEAFF
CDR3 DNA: TGCGCCAGCAGTCTCGGACAGGGGTACTCTGAAGCTTTCTTT

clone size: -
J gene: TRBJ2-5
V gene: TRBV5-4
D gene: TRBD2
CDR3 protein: CASSLTSGGGETQYF
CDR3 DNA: TGTGCCAGCAGCCTAACTAGCGGAGGGGGGGAGACCCAGTACTTC

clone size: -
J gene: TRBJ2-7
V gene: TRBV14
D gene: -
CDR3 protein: CASRPGEPGREQYF
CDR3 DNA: TGTGCCAGCAGACCGGGGGAGCCGGGTCGCGAGCAGTACTTC

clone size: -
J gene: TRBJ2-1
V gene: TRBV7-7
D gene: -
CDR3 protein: CASSLAMGSEQFF
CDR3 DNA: TGTGCCAGCAGCTTAGCAATGGGGAGTGAGCAGTTCTTC

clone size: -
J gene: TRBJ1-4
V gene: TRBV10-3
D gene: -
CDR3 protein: CAISDRPGEKLFF
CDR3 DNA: TGTGCCATCAGTGACAGGCCAGGGGAAAAACTGTTTTTT

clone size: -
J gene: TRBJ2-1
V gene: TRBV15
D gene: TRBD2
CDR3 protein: CATSIFTGTSVEQFF
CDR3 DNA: TGTGCCACCAGCATCTTCACCGGGACTAGCGTTGAGCAGTTCTTC

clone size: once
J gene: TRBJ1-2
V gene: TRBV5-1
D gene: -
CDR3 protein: CASSLAGHIDNYGYTF
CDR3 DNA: TGCGCCAGCAGCTTGGCCGGACATATAGATAACTATGGCTACACCTTC

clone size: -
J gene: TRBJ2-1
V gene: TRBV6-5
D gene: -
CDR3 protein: CASSYGLLNEQFF
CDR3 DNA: TGTGCCAGCAGTTACGGCCTCTTAAATGAGCAGTTCTTC

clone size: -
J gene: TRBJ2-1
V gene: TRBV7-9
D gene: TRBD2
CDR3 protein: CASSLSGRAGDEQFF
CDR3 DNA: TGTGCCAGCAGCTTAAGCGGGAGGGCCGGAGATGAGCAGTTCTTC

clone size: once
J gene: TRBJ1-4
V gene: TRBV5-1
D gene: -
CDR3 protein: CASSFEGTDEKLFF
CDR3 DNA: TGCGCCAGCAGCTTCGAGGGTACAGATGAAAAACTGTTTTTT

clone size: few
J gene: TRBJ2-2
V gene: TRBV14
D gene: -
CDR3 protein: CASSPSQGNTGELFF
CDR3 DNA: TGTGCCAGCAGCCCATCACAGGGTAACACCGGGGAGCTGTTTTTT

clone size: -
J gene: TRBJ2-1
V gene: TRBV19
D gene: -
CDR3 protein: CASSMGQYNEQFF
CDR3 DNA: TGTGCCAGTAGTATGGGGCAGTACAATGAGCAGTTCTTC

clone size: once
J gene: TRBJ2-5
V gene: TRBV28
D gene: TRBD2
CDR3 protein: CASSSAFSGRAVETQYF
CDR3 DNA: TGTGCCAGCAGTTCCGCCTTTAGCGGGAGGGCCGTGGAGACCCAGTACTTC

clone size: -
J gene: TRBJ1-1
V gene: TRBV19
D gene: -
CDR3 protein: CASSMAGTHTEAFF
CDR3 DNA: TGTGCCAGTAGTATGGCAGGGACTCACACTGAAGCTTTCTTT

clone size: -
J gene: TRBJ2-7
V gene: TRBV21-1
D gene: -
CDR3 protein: CASSKSVRYPHEQYF
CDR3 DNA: TGTGCCAGCAGCAAATCCGTCCGTTATCCCCACGAGCAGTACTTC

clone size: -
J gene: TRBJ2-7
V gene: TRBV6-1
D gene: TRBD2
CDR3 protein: CASSEETSGSGYEQYF
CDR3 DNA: TGTGCCAGCAGTGAAGAGACTAGCGGGAGTGGCTACGAGCAGTACTTC

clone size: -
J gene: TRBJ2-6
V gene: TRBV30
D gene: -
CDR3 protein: CAWSVVVTGANVLTF
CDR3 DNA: TGTGCCTGGAGTGTCGTAGTAACTGGGGCCAACGTCCTGACTTTC

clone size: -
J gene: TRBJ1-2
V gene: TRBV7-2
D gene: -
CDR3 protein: CASSLVRGFNGYTF
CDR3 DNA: TGTGCCAGCAGCTTAGTAAGGGGGTTCAATGGCTACACCTTC

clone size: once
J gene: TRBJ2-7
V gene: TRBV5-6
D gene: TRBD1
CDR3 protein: CASSSRDSGPYEQYF
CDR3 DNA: TGTGCCAGCAGCTCCCGGGACAGCGGCCCCTACGAGCAGTACTTC

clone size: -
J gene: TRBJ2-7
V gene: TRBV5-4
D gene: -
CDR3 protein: CASSLLETSPYEQYF
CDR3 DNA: TGTGCCAGCAGCTTGCTGGAGACTTCTCCCTACGAGCAGTACTTC

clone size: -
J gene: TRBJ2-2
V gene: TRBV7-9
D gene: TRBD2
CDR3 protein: CASSPGTSGRFPNTGELFF
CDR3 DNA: TGTGCCAGCAGCCCAGGGACTAGCGGGAGGTTTCCGAACACCGGGGAGCTGTTTTTT

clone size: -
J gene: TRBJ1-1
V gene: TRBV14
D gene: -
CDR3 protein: CASSSGKMNTEAFF
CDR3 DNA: TGTGCCAGCAGTAGCGGAAAGATGAACACTGAAGCTTTCTTT

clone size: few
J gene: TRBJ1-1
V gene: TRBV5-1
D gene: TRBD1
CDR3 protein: CASSKTGGFEAFF
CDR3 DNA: TGCGCCAGCAGCAAGACAGGGGGCTTTGAAGCTTTCTTT

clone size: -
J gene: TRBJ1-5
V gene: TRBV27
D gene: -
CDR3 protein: CASSPTSGGNQPQHF
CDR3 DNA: TGTGCCAGCAGCCCGACCTCAGGGGGCAATCAGCCCCAGCATTTT

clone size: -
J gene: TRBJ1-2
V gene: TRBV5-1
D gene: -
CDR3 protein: CASSPGSGNNYGYTF
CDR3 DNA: TGCGCCAGCAGTCCCGGGTCAGGGAACAACTATGGCTACACCTTC

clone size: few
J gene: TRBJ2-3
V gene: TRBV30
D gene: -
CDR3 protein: CAWTGLGTQYF
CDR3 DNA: TGTGCCTGGACAGGCCTGGGTACGCAGTATTTT